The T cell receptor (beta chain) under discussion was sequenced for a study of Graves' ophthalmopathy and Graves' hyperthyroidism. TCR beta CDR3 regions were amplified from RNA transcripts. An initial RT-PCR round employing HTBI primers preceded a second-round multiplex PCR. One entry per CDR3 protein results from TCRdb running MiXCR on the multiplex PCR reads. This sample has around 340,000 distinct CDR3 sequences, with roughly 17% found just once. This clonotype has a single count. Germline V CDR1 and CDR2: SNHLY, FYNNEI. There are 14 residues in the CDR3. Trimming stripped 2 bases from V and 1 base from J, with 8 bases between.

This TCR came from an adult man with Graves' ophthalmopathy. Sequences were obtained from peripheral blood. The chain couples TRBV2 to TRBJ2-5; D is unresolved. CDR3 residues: CASSERRSQETQYF. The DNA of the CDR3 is TGTGCCAGCAGTGAAAGGCGGTCCCAAGAGACCCAGTACTTC.